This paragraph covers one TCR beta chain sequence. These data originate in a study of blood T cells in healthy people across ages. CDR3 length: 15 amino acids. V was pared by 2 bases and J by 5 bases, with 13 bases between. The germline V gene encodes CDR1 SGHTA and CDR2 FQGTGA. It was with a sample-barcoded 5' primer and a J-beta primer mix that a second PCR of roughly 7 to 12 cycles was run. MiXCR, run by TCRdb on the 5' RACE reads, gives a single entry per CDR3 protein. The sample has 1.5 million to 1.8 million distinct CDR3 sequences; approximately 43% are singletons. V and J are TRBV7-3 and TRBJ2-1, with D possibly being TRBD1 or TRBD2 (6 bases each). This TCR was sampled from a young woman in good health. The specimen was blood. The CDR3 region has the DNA TGTGCCAGCAGCTTATGGGGGGCTGGCAACAATGAGCAGTTCTTC. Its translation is CASSLWGAGNNEQFF.